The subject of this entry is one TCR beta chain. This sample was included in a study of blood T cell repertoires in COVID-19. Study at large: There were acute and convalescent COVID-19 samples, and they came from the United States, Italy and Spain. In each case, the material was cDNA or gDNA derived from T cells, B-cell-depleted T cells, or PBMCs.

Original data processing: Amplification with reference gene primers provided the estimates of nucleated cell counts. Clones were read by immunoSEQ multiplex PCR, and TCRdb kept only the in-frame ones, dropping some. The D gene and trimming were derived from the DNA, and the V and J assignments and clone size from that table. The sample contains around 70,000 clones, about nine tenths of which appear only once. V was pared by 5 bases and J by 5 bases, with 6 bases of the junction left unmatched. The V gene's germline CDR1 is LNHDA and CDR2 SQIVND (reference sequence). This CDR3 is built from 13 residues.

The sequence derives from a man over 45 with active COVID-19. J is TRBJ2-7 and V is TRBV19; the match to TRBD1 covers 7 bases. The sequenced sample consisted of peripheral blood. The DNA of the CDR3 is TGTGCCAGTAGTTCCGACAGGGCCCACGAGCAGTACTTC. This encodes CASSSDRAHEQYF.